The 32 T cell receptor beta chains listed next were all sequenced from one sample in a study of cytomegalovirus exposure and HLA in healthy donors. 60 Vbeta and 13 Jbeta primers were used in PCR. Clones were read by immunoSEQ multiplex PCR, and TCRdb kept only the in-frame ones, dropping some. This sample has roughly 82,000 clones, with approximately 77% found just once. Sequencing was carried out using PBMCs. These receptors all come from a middle-aged woman in good health and CMV-seropositive.

The V call is TRBV7-2, the J call TRBJ1-6; D uncertain. Germline V lookup: CDR1 SGHTA, CDR2 FQGNSA. Trimming left V 1 base short and J 6 bases short, with 19 bases between. The length of the CDR3 is 18 residues. CDR3 in DNA: TGTGCCAGCAGCTTAGATTTTAGGCCAGGTCGTATTAATTCACCCCTCCACTTT. Protein sequence: CASSLDFRPGRINSPLHF.

This clone was seen only a few times. The same CDR3 also results from other DNA sequences found in this sample. The genes are TRBV18 and TRBJ1-1, with 7 bases identical to TRBD1. The CDR3 length is 14 residues. Trimming removed 3 bases from V and 2 bases from J; junction bases left unmatched: 3. The germline V gene encodes CDR1 KGHSH and CDR2 LQKENI. CDR3 amino acids: CASSPTGTNTEAFF. CDR3 nucleotides: TGTGCCAGCTCACCGACAGGGACCAACACTGAAGCTTTCTTT.

The V call is TRBV27, the J call TRBJ1-4; 8 nucleotides match TRBD1. V dropped 5 bases and J dropped 8; count of bases not matched to a gene: 7. Germline CDR1 and CDR2: MNHEY and SMNVEV (reference sequence). The CDR3 contains 14 residues. CDR3 nucleotides: TGTGCCAGCAGTGACCGGACAGGGAGGGAAAAACTGTTTTTT. Protein product: CASSDRTGREKLFF.

J is TRBJ1-2 and V is TRBV20-1; D gene ambiguous. The CDR3 is 10 residues long. Germline CDR1 is DFQATT and CDR2 is SNEGSKA (reference sequence). Trimming removed 5 bases at V and 1 base at J, with 2 bases between. Here the CDR3 DNA reads TGCAGTGCTTATAACTATGGCTACACCTTC. Protein product: CSAYNYGYTF.

This chain connects TRBV18 to TRBJ1-1; the D is unclear. This CDR3 spans 13 amino acids. CDR1 is KGHSH, CDR2 LQKENI, per germline. The ends were cut back, 5 bases at V and 1 base at J, with 8 bases in the middle. Written as DNA, the CDR3 is TGTGCCAGCTCAATCGGAGAGAACACTGAAGCTTTCTTT. It codes for CASSIGENTEAFF. The complete variable domain, with remaining parts taken from reference TRBV18 and TRBJ1-1, reads NAGVMQNPRHLVRRRGQEARLRCSPMKGHSHVYWYRQLPEEGLKFMVYLQKENIIDESGMPKERFSAEFPKEGPSILRIQQVVRGDSAAYFCASSIGENTEAFFGQGTRLTVV.

V is TRBV6-5 and J is TRBJ1-5; 10 bases align to TRBD1. CDR1 and CDR2 (germline): MNHEY, SVGAGI. V dropped 6 bases and J dropped 1; count of bases not matched to a gene: 3. The CDR3 runs 15 residues. CDR3 residues: CASRRQGASNQPQHF. In DNA, the CDR3 is TGTGCCAGCAGGAGACAGGGGGCGAGCAATCAGCCCCAGCATTTT.

The sample holds a few counts of this clone. V usage is TRBV5-1 and J usage is TRBJ2-3; TRBD1 agrees at 8 bases. This CDR3 region has 13 residues. In germline, CDR1 is SGHRS, CDR2 YFSETQ. The junction had 5 bases not matched to a gene; V was cut back by 7 bases and J by 4 bases. The CDR3 DNA is TGCGCCAGCGGGGCAGGGGGCGCAGATACGCAGTATTTT. The encoded protein is CASGAGGADTQYF.

The chain has TRBV19 and TRBJ2-2; possible D gene TRBD2, 7 bases. There are 17 residues in the CDR3. V was shortened by 6 bases and J by 8 bases, with 25 bases between the two germline ends. The germline CDR1 and CDR2 sequences are LNHDA and SQIVND (reference sequence). DNA of the CDR3: TGTGCCAGTAGCTGGGGGGGCCATACGGTCTTATCGGGGGAGCTGTTTTTT. It specifies CASSWGGHTVLSGELFF.

The V gene is TRBV4-2, the J gene TRBJ2-2; TRBD2 is a possible D gene (6 bases). V lost 0 bases to trimming and J lost 4 bases, with 15 bases between them. The CDR3 totals 17 residues. Germline V gene sequence: CDR1 LGHNA, CDR2 YNFKEQ. DNA of the CDR3: TGTGCCAGCAGCCAAGAAAGTACGGGAGAGGGCACCGGGGAGCTGTTTTTT. It encodes CASSQESTGEGTGELFF.

This rearrangement joins TRBV30 to TRBJ2-7, with TRBD2 as a possible D gene (5 bases). V gave up 2 bases and J gave up 6 bases, with 8 bases separating them. This CDR3 has 11 residues. CDR1 and CDR2 from the germline V gene are GTSNPN and SVGIG (reference sequence). Written as DNA, the CDR3 is TGTGCCTGGAGTATCGGAGGCGAGCAGTACTTC. Translating gives CAWSIGGEQYF.

This clone has more than one count but fewer than ten. V and J are TRBV5-1 and TRBJ2-1; TRBD1 might be the D (6 bases). Germline V gene sequence: CDR1 SGHRS, CDR2 YFSETQ. The CDR3 runs to 15 residues. Trimming left V 1 base short and J 0 bases short, with 8 bases between. The CDR3 loop is CASSLTGSSYNEQFF. The CDR3 bases are TGCGCCAGCAGCTTGACAGGGAGCTCCTACAATGAGCAGTTCTTC.

V and J are TRBV19 and TRBJ2-6, with 12 bases fitting TRBD1. The germline V gene has CDR1 LNHDA and CDR2 SQIVND (reference sequence). Trimming took 8 bases from V and 3 from J; bases not matched to a gene: 11. The CDR3 contains 18 residues. CDR3 in amino acids: CASSDPGQGAGGANVLTF. The CDR3 region has the DNA TGTGCCAGTTCCGACCCGGGACAGGGGGCTGGTGGGGCCAACGTCCTGACTTTC.

This clone occurred once. The chain carries TRBV11-2 and TRBJ1-1; D remains unclear. From germline, CDR1 is SGHAT and CDR2 FQNNGV. This CDR3 comprises 13 residues. Trimming removed 5 bases from V and 1 base from J, with 8 bases in between. This chain's CDR3 is CASSPRANTEAFF. CDR3 nucleotide sequence: TGTGCCAGCAGCCCCCGCGCGAACACTGAAGCTTTCTTT.

The chain uses TRBV5-6 and TRBJ1-2, with TRBD1 matching over 9 bases. The CDR3 extends over 15 amino acids. Germline CDR1 reads SGHDT; CDR2 reads YYEEEE. V was clipped by 1 base and J by 4 bases; unmatched bases: 5. This CDR3 reads CASSLRKTGGYGYTF. CDR3 coding DNA: TGTGCCAGCAGCTTGCGCAAGACAGGGGGCTATGGCTACACCTTC.

This CDR3 reads CASSLRRQRDSSDEQFF. CDR3 DNA sequence: TGCGCCAGCAGCCTCCGGAGACAGCGGGACTCCAGTGATGAGCAGTTCTTC. The chain joins TRBV5-1 to TRBJ2-1; TRBD2 agrees at 7 bases. V shed 4 bases, J shed 8 bases, and the junction held 18 bases outside the gene matches. CDR1 is SGHRS and CDR2 is YFSETQ in the germline V gene. The CDR3 is 17 amino acids.

The CDR3 loop is CASSLGPRTEAFF. The CDR3 DNA is TGTGCCAGCAGCTTAGGTCCGCGCACTGAAGCTTTCTTT. V and J are TRBV7-2 and TRBJ1-1; D is unclear. The CDR3 is 13 residues long. Trimming left V 1 base short and J 4 bases short, with 7 bases between. Germline CDR1 is SGHTA and CDR2 is FQGNSA.

This sequence joins TRBV28 and TRBJ1-4, with a possible D match to TRBD1 (5 bases). Trimming shortened V by 6 bases and J by 6 bases, and 20 bases separated the two germline ends. The CDR3 length is 16 residues. The germline CDR1 and CDR2 sequences are MDHEN and SYDVKM. In DNA form, the CDR3 reads TGTGCCAGCAGCTCCCATGGGGCAGGGTCTCATGAAAAACTGTTTTTT. Its translation is CASSSHGAGSHEKLFF. Full variable domain (missing parts from reference TRBV28 and TRBJ1-4): DVKVTQSSRYLVKRTGEKVFLECVQDMDHENMFWYRQDPGLGLRLIYFSYDVKMKEKGDIPEGYSVSREKKERFSLILESASTNQTSMYLCASSSHGAGSHEKLFFGSGTQLSVL.

The chain carries TRBV20-1 and TRBJ2-7; the match to TRBD1 covers 7 bases. Germline CDR1 is DFQATT and CDR2 is SNEGSKA (reference sequence). This CDR3 is built from 11 residues. V lost 7 bases, J lost 4 bases, and 4 bases stayed unmatched. DNA of the CDR3: TGCAGTGTAAGCAGGGGGTACGAGCAGTACTTC. This sequence encodes CSVSRGYEQYF.

The chain links TRBV2 to TRBJ2-7; 9 bases match TRBD1. This CDR3 is 17 amino acids long. The V segment lost 5 bases and the J segment 1 base; nucleotides outside the gene matches: 12. Germline-derived CDR1 and CDR2 are SNHLY and FYNNEI. The CDR3 spells CASSWNRGQGLSYEQYF. In nucleotides, the CDR3 is TGTGCCAGCAGTTGGAATAGGGGACAGGGTTTATCCTACGAGCAGTACTTC.

The chain joins TRBV7-9 to TRBJ2-5; 9 positions agree with TRBD1. Unmatched junction bases numbered 7, after V lost 8 bases and J lost 0 bases. Germline V gene sequence: CDR1 SEHNR, CDR2 FQNEAQ (reference sequence). This CDR3 comprises 15 residues. Written as DNA, the CDR3 is TGTGCCAGCGGGCGAACAGGGGGCAACCAAGAGACCCAGTACTTC. It encodes CASGRTGGNQETQYF.

The rearrangement joins TRBV19 to TRBJ2-7; 7 bases line up with TRBD1. This CDR3 has 13 residues. V trimming: 10 bases; J trimming: 0 bases; junction bases outside the gene matches: 6. The germline gives CDR1 LNHDA, CDR2 SQIVND (reference sequence). In DNA form, the CDR3 reads TGTGCCACCTCGGACAGGACCTCCTACGAGCAGTACTTC. Translated, it gives CATSDRTSYEQYF.

This chain joins TRBV5-6 and TRBJ1-1, with no clear D. V lost 3 bases, J lost 9 bases, and 18 bases lay in between. Germline values: CDR1 SGHDT, CDR2 YYEEEE. The CDR3 runs 14 residues. This CDR3 is CASSSIEPGNKAFF. In nucleotides, the CDR3 is TGTGCCAGCAGCTCGATTGAGCCGGGGAATAAAGCTTTCTTT.

This chain uses TRBV30 with TRBJ2-3, with 14 bases matching TRBD2. The germline V gene has CDR1 GTSNPN and CDR2 SVGIG (reference sequence). J gave up 7 bases and V 7 bases, and 4 bases lay outside the gene matches. CDR3 size: 13 residues. The CDR3: CALGTSGSYTQYF. The CDR3 DNA is TGTGCCTTGGGGACTAGCGGGAGTTATACGCAGTATTTT.

The chain uses TRBV4-3 and TRBJ1-6; D not resolved. With 0 bases removed from V and 7 bases from J, the gap between germline ends came to 10 bases. This CDR3 spans 15 amino acids. CDR1 and CDR2 (germline): LGHNA, YSLEER. The CDR3 DNA sequence: TGCGCCAGCAGCCAAGAGGAGACCAACAATTCACCCCTCCACTTT. Translation: CASSQEETNNSPLHF.

This chain uses TRBV30 with TRBJ2-5; D is possibly TRBD1 (6 bases). The last part of the DNA fits TRBJ2-7 better; the J call may be wrong. Germline values: CDR1 GTSNPN, CDR2 SVGIG (reference sequence). The CDR3 covers 13 residues. The CDR3 here is CAWDQKGAYEQYF. CDR3 DNA sequence: TGTGCCTGGGACCAAAAGGGGGCCTACGAGCAGTACTTC.

The chain uses TRBV19 and TRBJ1-1, with no clear D. Between the trimmed V and J ends, which lost 9 bases and 1 base, there was a span of 15 bases. In germline, CDR1 is LNHDA, CDR2 SQIVND (reference sequence). CDR3 length: 14 residues. The CDR3: CASRNPNGNTEAFF. CDR3 nucleotides: TGTGCCAGCCGAAACCCTAATGGGAACACTGAAGCTTTCTTT.

The chain is built from TRBV7-9 and TRBJ2-7; D might be TRBD1 (6 bases). The CDR3 runs 17 residues. The germline CDR1 and CDR2 sequences are SEHNR and FQNEAQ (reference sequence). The V gene lost 1 base and the J gene lost 2 bases, with 18 bases spanning the gap. The CDR3 coding sequence is TGTGCCAGCAGCTTAGGATTTGACAGGCCAAGCCCCTACGAGCAGTACTTC. Translating gives CASSLGFDRPSPYEQYF.

This chain links TRBV7-2 with TRBJ1-3; D is uncertain. CDR3 length: 15 residues. Germline CDR1 reads SGHTA; CDR2 reads FQGNSA. V dropped 0 bases and J dropped 4 bases, with 10 bases sitting between them. The CDR3 DNA reads as TGTGCCAGCAGCTTAGCGCTAAATGAGGGAAACACCATATATTTT. Amino acids: CASSLALNEGNTIYF.

The V gene is TRBV6-1, the J gene TRBJ2-7; 7 bases fit TRBD1. CDR1 is MNHNS and CDR2 is SASEGT in the germline V gene. The CDR3 consists of 14 residues. V lost 6 bases to trimming and J lost 2 bases; unmatched junction nucleotides: 7. The CDR3 DNA follows: TGTGCCAGCAGGGGGACAGACCCTCCCTACGAGCAGTACTTC. Amino acids: CASRGTDPPYEQYF.

The chain links TRBV6-1 to TRBJ2-7; TRBD1 aligns across 9 bases. This CDR3 contains 14 residues. V trimming: 4 bases; J trimming: 3 bases; junction bases outside the gene matches: 4. CDR1 and CDR2 (germline): MNHNS, SASEGT. The CDR3 spells CASSAGQGNYEQYF. In nucleotides, the CDR3 is TGTGCCAGCAGTGCTGGACAGGGGAACTACGAGCAGTACTTC.

The chain combines TRBV7-9 with TRBJ1-3; possible D gene TRBD1, 5 bases. The CDR3 consists of 14 residues. Trimming cost V 3 bases and J 3 bases, with 9 bases left between them. CDR1 and CDR2 from the germline V gene are SEHNR and FQNEAQ (reference sequence). CDR3 amino acids: CASSFSGYGNTIYF. The CDR3 DNA is TGTGCCAGCAGCTTTTCAGGGTATGGAAACACCATATATTTT.

This clone was found a few times. This chain uses TRBV6-5 with TRBJ1-2; TRBD1 matches at 7 bases. The V gene's germline CDR1 is MNHEY and CDR2 SVGAGI. There are 13 residues in the CDR3. J was trimmed by 7 bases and V by 4 bases; bases with no gene match: 6. CDR3 coding DNA: TGTGCCAGCAGTTTACAGGGGTGGGGTGGCTACACCTTC. Translating it yields CASSLQGWGGYTF.